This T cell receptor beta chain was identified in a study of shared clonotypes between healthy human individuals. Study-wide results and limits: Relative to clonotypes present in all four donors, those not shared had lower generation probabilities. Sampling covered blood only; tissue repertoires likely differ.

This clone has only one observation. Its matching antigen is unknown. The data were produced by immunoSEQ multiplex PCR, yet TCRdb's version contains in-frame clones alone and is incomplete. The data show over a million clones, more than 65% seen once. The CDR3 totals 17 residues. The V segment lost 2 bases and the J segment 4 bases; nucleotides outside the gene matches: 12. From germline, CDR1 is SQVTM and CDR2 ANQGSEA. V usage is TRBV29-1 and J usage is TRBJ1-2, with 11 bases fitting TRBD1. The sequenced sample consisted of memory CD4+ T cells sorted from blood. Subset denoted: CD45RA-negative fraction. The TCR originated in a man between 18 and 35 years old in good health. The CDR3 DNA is TGCAGCGTTGAAATGTGGGAGGACAGGGGGCGCCGCTATGGCTACACCTTC. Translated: CSVEMWEDRGRRYGYTF.